This T cell receptor beta chain originates from a study of T cell repertoires in cytomegalovirus infection. Study-level background: Both a matching HLA type and CMV infection were indicated by public TCR beta signatures.

Findings and caveats of the study: The ex vivo response was dominated by HLA-C-restricted CMV-specific TCR beta clonotypes. Cumulated frequencies of public TCR beta families served to identify carriers of CMV plus the relevant HLA.

Trimming left V 2 bases short and J 1 base short, with 6 bases between. CDR1 is SGHTA and CDR2 is FQGNSA in the germline V gene. The CDR3 runs 13 residues. TCRdb itself ran the reads through MiXCR, one entry per CDR3 protein. The sample shows around 260,000 distinct CDR3 sequences, about 23% of them seen only once. This clonotype came up many times. Its antigen remains unidentified. The clonotype was recovered from a human donor in good health (CMV status not recorded). Some clones in this sample may be carry-over from other donors' samples. Sequences were obtained from PBMCs. The rearrangement joins TRBV7-2 to TRBJ2-7, with D maybe TRBD2 (5 bases). CDR3 loop: CASSLRESYEQYF. The CDR3 DNA reads as TGTGCCAGCAGCTTAAGGGAGTCCTACGAGCAGTACTTC.